Presented here are 20 T cell receptor beta chains from one specimen sequenced in a study of blood T cell repertoires in COVID-19. Method: immunoSEQ multiplex PCR; TCRdb's copy keeps in-frame clones and lacks some. The sample contains some 150,000 clones, more than 70% of which appear only once. Sequencing input: peripheral blood. Receptors were obtained from a human donor in a cohort sampled during active COVID-19.

V and J are TRBV5-1 and TRBJ2-1, with D possibly TRBD1 on 6 matching bases. Trimming shortened V by 0 bases and J by 5 bases, and 12 bases separated the two germline ends. Germline CDR1 SGHRS, CDR2 YFSETQ. The CDR3 is made up of 15 amino acids. CDR3 DNA sequence: TGCGCCAGCAGCTTGGCCGGGACAAGTCACAATGAGCAGTTCTTC. Translation: CASSLAGTSHNEQFF.

This clone has just one count. This sequence joins TRBV20-1 and TRBJ2-4, with 12 bases aligning to TRBD2. This CDR3 has 15 residues. From germline, CDR1 is DFQATT and CDR2 SNEGSKA (reference sequence). The trim removed 3 bases at V and 7 bases at J, leaving 7 bases unmatched. The CDR3 coding sequence is TGCAGTGCTAGTCGGCTAGCGGGGGGGATTAACATTCAGTACTTC. Translation gives CSASRLAGGINIQYF.

The chain recombines TRBV3-1 (or the pseudogene TRBV3-2) with TRBJ1-1; D remains ambiguous. CDR1 is LGHDT and CDR2 is YNNKEL in the germline V gene (reference sequence). This CDR3 comprises 12 residues. V gave up 2 bases and J gave up 4 bases, with 5 bases separating them. CDR3 in amino acids: CASSQIGTEAFF. CDR3 sequence (DNA): TGTGCCAGCAGCCAAATCGGCACTGAAGCTTTCTTT.

The CDR3 loop reads CASSLELRGGEEQYF. For the CDR3, the DNA is TGCGCCAGCAGCTTGGAGCTTCGAGGGGGTGAAGAGCAGTACTTC. The chain has TRBV5-1 and TRBJ2-7; possible D gene TRBD1, 6 bases. Trimming left V 0 bases short and J 7 bases short, with 17 bases between. The length of the CDR3 is 15 residues. In germline, CDR1 is SGHRS, CDR2 YFSETQ.

The chain employs TRBV6-2 or TRBV6-3 and TRBJ2-1, with D unclear. V lost 6 bases and J 1 base, leaving 22 bases between the germline ends. The CDR3 extends over 18 amino acids. Germline lookup yields CDR1 MNHEY and CDR2 SVGEGT. The CDR3 nucleotides read TGTGCCAGCAGCCTACAACCGGGTGGTAATCCTTCCTACAATGAGCAGTTCTTC. Protein sequence: CASSLQPGGNPSYNEQFF.

The gene calls are TRBV7-2 and TRBJ2-7, with a tentative D call TRBD1 (7 bases). Germline loops: CDR1 SGHTA, CDR2 FQGNSA. Trimming took off 1 base at V and 6 bases at J, with 19 bases between the two ends. The CDR3 is made up of 16 amino acids. The CDR3 sequence: CASSLGRRTGGLEQYF. DNA for the CDR3: TGTGCCAGCAGCTTAGGTAGACGGACAGGAGGGCTCGAGCAGTACTTC. Filled out from reference TRBV7-2 and TRBJ2-7, the complete variable domain reads GAGVSQSPSNKVTEKGKDVELRCDPISGHTALYWYRQSLGQGLEFLIYFQGNSAPDKSGLPSDRFSAERTGGSVSTLTIQRTQQEDSAVYLCASSLGRRTGGLEQYFGPGTRLTVT.

Concerning this clone: Other nucleotide sequences from this sample produce the same CDR3. The chain employs TRBV30 and TRBJ1-1; D is perhaps TRBD1 (6 bases). The germline CDR1 and CDR2 sequences are GTSNPN and SVGIG (reference sequence). CDR3 size: 13 residues. V was pared by 0 bases and J by 1 base, with 6 bases between. This CDR3 reads CAWSVQGNTEAFF. In DNA form, the CDR3 reads TGTGCCTGGAGTGTACAGGGGAACACTGAAGCTTTCTTT. Full variable domain (remainder filled in from reference TRBV30 and TRBJ1-1): SQTIHQWPATLVQPVGSPLSLECTVEGTSNPNLYWYRQAAGRGLQLLFYSVGIGQISSEVPQNLSASRPQDRQFILSSKKLLLSDSGFYLCAWSVQGNTEAFFGQGTRLTVV.

The CDR3 DNA sequence: TGTGCCAGCAGCCGAGCGGGGAGGAGCTCCTACAATGAGCAGTTCTTC. Its protein is CASSRAGRSSYNEQFF. This chain uses TRBV7-3 with TRBJ2-1; TRBD2 aligns across 7 bases. Germline CDR1 and CDR2: SGHTA and FQGTGA. Trimming cost V 5 bases and J 0 bases; bases outside gene matches: 7. This CDR3 region has 16 residues.

The chain links TRBV4-3 to TRBJ1-4; TRBD1 agrees at 8 bases. J lost 7 bases, V lost 0 bases, and 7 bases had no gene match. CDR3 length: 16 amino acids. Germline CDR1 and CDR2: LGHNA and YSLEER. The DNA of the CDR3 is TGCGCCAGCAGCCAAGATCCTCCAGGGGGCGTTGAAAAACTGTTTTTT. This sequence encodes CASSQDPPGGVEKLFF.

The chain combines TRBV21-1 with TRBJ2-7; the tabulated D call, TRBD2, remains unverified against the DNA. TRBV21-1 counts as a pseudogene. The CDR3 has 14 amino acids. The CDR3 DNA sequence: TGTGCCAGCAGCAAAGTTCGGGACTCCTACGAGCAGTACTTC. Its translation is CASSKVRDSYEQYF.

The V gene is TRBV25-1, the J gene TRBJ1-1; D perhaps matches TRBD1 (6 bases). Germline-derived CDR1 and CDR2 are MGHDK and SYGVNS. This CDR3 contains 14 residues. The V and J ends lost 6 bases and 4 bases respectively, with 15 bases between them. CDR3 region: CASRLTGWGTEAFF. The CDR3 DNA reads TGTGCCAGCAGGCTAACAGGGTGGGGCACTGAAGCTTTCTTT.

This clone was detected only once. This chain uses TRBV19 with TRBJ2-4; D may be TRBD1 (6 bases). CDR1 is LNHDA, CDR2 SQIVND, per germline (reference sequence). Deletions cut 0 bases from V and 6 bases from J, with 12 bases between. This CDR3 spans 15 amino acids. CDR3 DNA: TGTGCCAGTAGTATAGACAGGGGAAGGGGAAACATTCAGTACTTC. Its translation is CASSIDRGRGNIQYF.

The chain joins TRBV4-3 to TRBJ2-6; D ambiguous. Trimming cost V 0 bases and J 1 base, with 10 bases left between them. Germline assignment: CDR1 LGHNA and CDR2 YSLEER. The CDR3 extends over 17 amino acids. The CDR3 reads CASSQDAHGSGANVLTF. Here the CDR3 DNA reads TGCGCCAGCAGCCAAGATGCCCACGGTTCTGGGGCCAACGTCCTGACTTTC.

In its sample, this clone was seen a few times. This sequence joins TRBV7-9 and TRBJ1-6; D call uncertain. Germline assignment: CDR1 SEHNR and CDR2 FQNEAQ (reference sequence). This CDR3 is 16 amino acids long. Trimming shortened V by 1 base and J by 0 bases, and 7 bases separated the two germline ends. CDR3 DNA sequence: TGTGCCAGCAGCTTAGGGCAGAACTCCTATAATTCACCCCTCCACTTT. Translating gives CASSLGQNSYNSPLHF.

The chain couples TRBV9 to TRBJ2-3; 8 bases fit TRBD2. J was trimmed by 9 bases and V by 4 bases; bases with no gene match: 10. Germline V gene lookup returns CDR1 SGDLS and CDR2 YYNGEE. This CDR3 region has 14 residues. The CDR3 region has the DNA TGTGCCAGCAGCCCGCTTCGGGGGGGAGGGACGCAGTATTTT. Translating it yields CASSPLRGGGTQYF. Complete variable domain (other parts from reference TRBV9 and TRBJ2-3): DSGVTQTPKHLITATGQRVTLRCSPRSGDLSVYWYQQSLDQGLQFLIQYYNGEERAKGNILERFSAQQFPDLHSELNLSSLELGDSALYFCASSPLRGGGTQYFGPGTRLTVL.

A word on this clone: It is likely a read error, because the conserved phenylalanine at the end of the CDR3 is missing. Because the CDR3's place on the DNA is in doubt, the DNA is left out and the CDR3 is given as listed by TCRdb. The J gene is TRBJ2-3, the V gene TRBV7-9; the table calls TRBD1, which could not be checked here. The CDR3 is made up of 13 amino acids, end residues included. Germline assignment: CDR1 SEHNR and CDR2 FQNEAQ (reference sequence). The CDR3 is CASSPAGTGRQQL.

The chain has TRBV19 and TRBJ1-2; 7 nucleotides align to TRBD1. V lost 3 bases and J lost 0; bases outside the gene matches: 4. This CDR3 is 15 amino acids long. Per the germline V gene, CDR1 is LNHDA and CDR2 is SQIVND (reference sequence). CDR3 sequence reads: CASSITGQTNYGYTF. CDR3 in DNA: TGTGCCAGTAGTATCACGGGACAGACTAACTATGGCTACACCTTC. Full variable domain (rest looked up from reference TRBV19 and TRBJ1-2): DGGITQSPKYLFRKEGQNVTLSCEQNLNHDAMYWYRQDPGQGLRLIYYSQIVNDFQKGDIAEGYSVSREKKESFPLTVTSAQKNPTAFYLCASSITGQTNYGYTFGSGTRLTVV.

The chain has TRBV6-6 and TRBJ2-3, with 14 positions matching TRBD2. Looked up from germline, CDR1 is MNHNY and CDR2 is SVGAGI (reference sequence). This CDR3 region has 16 residues. V gave up 2 bases and J gave up 6 bases; unmatched junction bases: 4. As DNA, the CDR3 is TGTGCCAGCAGTTACCGGACTAGCGGGGGGATCGATACGCAGTATTTT. It specifies CASSYRTSGGIDTQYF.

The chain is built from TRBV6-6 and TRBJ2-2; D is perhaps TRBD1 (7 bases). V shed 7 bases and J shed 5 bases, with 17 bases lying between them. Germline CDR1 and CDR2: MNHNY and SVGAGI (reference sequence). This CDR3 comprises 15 residues. The CDR3 here is CASTIGGGATGELFF. The CDR3 region has the DNA TGTGCCAGCACAATAGGAGGGGGCGCAACCGGGGAGCTGTTTTTT.

The CDR3 nucleotides are TGTGCCAGCAGCTTACTTGTGGGGCGTCCCTATGGCTACACCTTC. Translation gives CASSLLVGRPYGYTF. The chain uses TRBV5-8 and TRBJ1-2; possible D gene TRBD1, 5 bases. The V end lost 2 bases, the J end lost 4 bases, and 15 bases lay between the germline ends. The CDR3 is made up of 15 amino acids. From germline, CDR1 is SGHTS and CDR2 YDEGEE.